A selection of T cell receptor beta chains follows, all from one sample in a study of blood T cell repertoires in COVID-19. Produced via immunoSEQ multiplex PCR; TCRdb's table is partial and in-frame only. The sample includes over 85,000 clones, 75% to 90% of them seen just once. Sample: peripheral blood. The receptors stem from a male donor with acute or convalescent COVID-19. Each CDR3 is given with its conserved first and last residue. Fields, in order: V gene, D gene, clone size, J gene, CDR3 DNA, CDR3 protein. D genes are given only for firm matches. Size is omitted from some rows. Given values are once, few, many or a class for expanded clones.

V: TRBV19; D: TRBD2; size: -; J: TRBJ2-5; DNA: TGTGCCAGTAGTATGGCCGGGGGAGCGGGGGAGGGGGAGACCCAGTACTTC; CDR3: CASSMAGGAGEGETQYF
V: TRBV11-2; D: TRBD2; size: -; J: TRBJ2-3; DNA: TGTGCCAGCAGCTTACGGGGCGCTAGCGGGACAGATACGCAGTATTTT; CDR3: CASSLRGASGTDTQYF
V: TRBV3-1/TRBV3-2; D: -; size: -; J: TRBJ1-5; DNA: TGTGCCAGCAGCCAAACCCAGGGTGGTAATCAGCCCCAGCATTTT; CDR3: CASSQTQGGNQPQHF
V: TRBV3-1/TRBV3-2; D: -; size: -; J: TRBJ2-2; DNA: TGTGCCAGCAGCCAAGTTTGGGGGCGATACACCGGGGAGCTGTTTTTT; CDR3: CASSQVWGRYTGELFF
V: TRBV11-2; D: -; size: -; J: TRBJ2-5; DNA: TGTGCCAGCAGCTTCCTGGAGACCCAGTACTTC; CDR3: CASSFLETQYF
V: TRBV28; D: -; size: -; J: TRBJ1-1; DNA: TGTGCCAGCAGTTTAGGAGGACTGAACACTGAAGCTTTCTTT; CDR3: CASSLGGLNTEAFF
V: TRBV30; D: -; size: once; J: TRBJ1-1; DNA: TGTGCCTGGAGTACCTTGACAAACCCTGAAGCTTTCTTT; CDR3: CAWSTLTNPEAFF
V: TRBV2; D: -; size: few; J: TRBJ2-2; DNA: TGTGCCAGCAGTGAAGCAGGAGGGGGCGCCGCCGGGGAGCTGTTTTTT; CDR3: CASSEAGGGAAGELFF
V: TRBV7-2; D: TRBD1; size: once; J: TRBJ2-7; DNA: TGTGCCAGCAGCTTAGCCTTCCAATTTTGGGATAGGACAGGAAGGGGATACGAGCAGTACTTC; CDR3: CASSLAFQFWDRTGRGYEQYF
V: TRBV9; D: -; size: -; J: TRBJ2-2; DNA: TGTGCCAGCAGCGCGAGGCCCCTGAGGGCCGCCGGGGAGCTGTTTTTT; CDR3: CASSARPLRAAGELFF
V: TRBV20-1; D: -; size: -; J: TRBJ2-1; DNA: TGCAGTGCTAGACCTCTGAATGAGCAGTTCTTC; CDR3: CSARPLNEQFF
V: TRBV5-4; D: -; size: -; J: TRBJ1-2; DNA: TGTGCCAGCAGCCTGGATCAGGGCAACTATGGCTACACCTTC; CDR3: CASSLDQGNYGYTF
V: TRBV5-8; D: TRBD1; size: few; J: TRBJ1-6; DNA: TGTGCCAGCAGCTACGGGACAGGGGGCGATTCACCCCTCCACTTT; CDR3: CASSYGTGGDSPLHF